The text below deals with one T cell receptor beta chain. Random hexamers were used to reverse transcribe an amount of roughly 0.45 to 1 ug RNA. TCRdb used MiXCR to reprocess the immunoSEQ multiplex PCR reads, holding one entry per CDR3 protein. The table lists about 120,000 distinct CDR3 sequences, roughly 91% of them singletons. These data are taken from a study of CD8 T cells in Susac syndrome. The CDR3 extends over 14 amino acids. The V end lost 2 bases, the J end lost 2 bases, and 7 bases lay between the germline ends. Germline V gene data show CDR1 as KGHSH and CDR2 as LQKENI. This clonotype was sampled from a human donor in good health. The chain couples TRBV18 to TRBJ1-3; unclear D gene. Material: CD4+ T cells from PBMCs. The CDR3 here is CASSPATPGNTIYF. CDR3 DNA: TGTGCCAGCTCACCAGCCACTCCTGGAAACACCATATATTTT. The full variable domain, with the rest looked up from reference TRBV18 and TRBJ1-3, is NAGVMQNPRHLVRRRGQEARLRCSPMKGHSHVYWYRQLPEEGLKFMVYLQKENIIDESGMPKERFSAEFPKEGPSILRIQQVVRGDSAAYFCASSPATPGNTIYFGEGSWLTVV.